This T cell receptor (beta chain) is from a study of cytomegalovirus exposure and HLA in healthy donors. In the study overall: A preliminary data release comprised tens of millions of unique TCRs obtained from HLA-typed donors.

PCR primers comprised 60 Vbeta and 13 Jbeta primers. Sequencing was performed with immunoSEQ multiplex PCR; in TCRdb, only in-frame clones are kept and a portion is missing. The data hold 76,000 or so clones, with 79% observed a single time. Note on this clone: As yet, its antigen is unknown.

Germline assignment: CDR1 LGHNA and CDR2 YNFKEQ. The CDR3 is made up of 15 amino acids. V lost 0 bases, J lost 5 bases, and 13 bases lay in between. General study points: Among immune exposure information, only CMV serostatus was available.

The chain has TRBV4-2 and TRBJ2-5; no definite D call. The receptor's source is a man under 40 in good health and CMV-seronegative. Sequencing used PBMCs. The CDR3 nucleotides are TGTGCCAGCAGCCAAGATCTGGCGGAAAAGGAGACCCAGTACTTC. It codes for CASSQDLAEKETQYF.